This T cell receptor beta chain was recovered during a study of T-cell reconstitution after alpha-beta-depleted transplantation in children. General study findings and limits: T-cell numbers and diversity one year post-transplant derived largely from freshly generated T cells.

Preparation of the TCRbeta library was carried out with unique molecular identifiers. TCRdb reprocessed the PCR reads with MiXCR, giving one entry per CDR3 protein. The profile shows 500,000 or so distinct CDR3 sequences, over 10% of them singletons. Turning to this clonotype: Antigen: not known.

The receptor's source is a female patient aged 2 to 10 who had a stem cell transplant for aplastic anemia, so the T cells may come from the graft donor. The input for sequencing was PBMCs, mostly from graft donor cells, taken 180 days after TCRalphabeta/CD19-depleted stem cell transplant.

CDR3 in DNA: TGTGCCAGCAAACCGGGACTAGCGGGAATAGATACGCAGTATTTT. Translation: CASKPGLAGIDTQYF. The chain employs TRBV7-6 and TRBJ2-3, with 13 nucleotides matching TRBD2. In germline, CDR1 is SGHVS, CDR2 FNYEAQ. V was pared by 7 bases and J by 5 bases, with 6 bases of the junction left unmatched. CDR3 size: 15 residues.